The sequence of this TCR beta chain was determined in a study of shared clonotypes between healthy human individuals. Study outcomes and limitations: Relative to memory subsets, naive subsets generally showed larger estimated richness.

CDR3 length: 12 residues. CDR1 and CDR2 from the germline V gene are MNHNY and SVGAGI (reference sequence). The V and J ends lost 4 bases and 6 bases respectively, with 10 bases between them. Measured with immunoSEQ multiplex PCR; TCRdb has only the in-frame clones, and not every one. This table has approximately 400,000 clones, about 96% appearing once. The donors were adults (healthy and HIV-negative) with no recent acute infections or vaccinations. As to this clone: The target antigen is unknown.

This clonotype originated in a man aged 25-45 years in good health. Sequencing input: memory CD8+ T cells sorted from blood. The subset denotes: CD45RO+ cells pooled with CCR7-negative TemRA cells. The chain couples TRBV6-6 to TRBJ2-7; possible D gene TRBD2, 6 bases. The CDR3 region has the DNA TGTGCCAGCAGTTCCCCGCGGGGCGAGCAGTACTTC. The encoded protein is CASSSPRGEQYF.